This T cell receptor (beta chain) was observed in a study of cytomegalovirus exposure and HLA in healthy donors. For the study at large: In an early release, HLA-typed donors contributed 77 million or so unique TCR sequences. Study-level points and caveats: Presence/absence analyses rested on an assumption that sequencing depth was roughly uniform across donors. A later analysis linked a missense variant in DCLRE1C to the trimming of TCR beta V and J genes.

Trimming removed 6 bases at V and 3 bases at J, with 9 bases between. The CDR3 runs to 13 residues. Germline V gene sequence: CDR1 MNHNY, CDR2 SVGAGI (reference sequence). Use of 60 Vbeta and 13 Jbeta primers characterized the PCR. Clones were read by immunoSEQ multiplex PCR, and TCRdb kept only the in-frame ones, dropping some. The table has under 200,000 clones, roughly 83% seen once; the top ten hold under 3%. This clone was detected a few times. Antigen unknown. The J gene is TRBJ1-3, the V gene TRBV6-6; D possibly corresponds to TRBD1 (6 bases). The clonotype comes from a woman aged 45-65 years in good health and CMV-seronegative. The sequencing sample was made of PBMCs. Here the CDR3 DNA reads TGTGCCAGCAGGGGGGCGAATGGAAACACCATATATTTT. Translated: CASRGANGNTIYF.